Following are 4 T cell receptor beta chains from one sample sequenced in a study of T cell responses to AZD1222 COVID-19 vaccine (dated by TCRdb to the early 2020s). Library method: the immunoSEQ multiplex PCR assay. This immuneACCESS table, as held by TCRdb, lists in-frame sequences with V and J called but not all clones. Of the missing ones, under half trace to an unresolved V gene in checked studies; the others have no known cause. The sample table contains more than 80,000 clones; only one count was recorded for about 90% of them. Clones ranked in the top ten supply about a tenth of the sample. The time point label for this specimen denotes: baseline before first vaccination. Explained via the paper, the treatment or condition label denotes: meningococcal conjugate vaccine given as trial control. The source material was peripheral blood, sampled on day 0 of MenACWY control vaccination. The receptors derive from an adult in good health.

This clone was observed a few times. The rearrangement links TRBV9 to TRBJ2-1; D is unclear. V was shortened by 2 bases and J by 5 bases, with 17 bases between the two germline ends. CDR3 size: 16 residues. Germline-derived CDR1 and CDR2 are SGDLS and YYNGEE. The CDR3 reads CASSVFWAVSNNEQFF. The CDR3 nucleotides are TGTGCCAGCAGCGTCTTTTGGGCCGTTAGCAACAATGAGCAGTTCTTC.

This clone is a singleton in its sample. V usage is TRBV7-3 and J usage is TRBJ1-2, with a possible D match to TRBD1 (6 bases). The CDR3 loop spans 13 amino acids. With 5 bases removed from V and 7 bases from J, the gap between germline ends came to 14 bases. The V gene's germline CDR1 is SGHTA and CDR2 FQGTGA. The chain's CDR3 is CASSPQGMGGYTF. CDR3 bases: TGTGCCAGCAGCCCCCAGGGGATGGGTGGCTACACCTTC.

This chain uses TRBV20-1 with TRBJ2-5; either TRBD1 or TRBD2 may supply D (5 bases each). V was trimmed by 3 bases and J by 4 bases, leaving 18 bases between them. Per the germline V gene, CDR1 is DFQATT and CDR2 is SNEGSKA (reference sequence). This CDR3 comprises 15 residues. CDR3 sequence: CSASERGAGGETQYF. Written as DNA, the CDR3 is TGCAGTGCTAGTGAAAGAGGGGCAGGAGGAGAGACCCAGTACTTC.

The chain employs TRBV29-1 and TRBJ1-1, with D perhaps matching TRBD1 (6 bases). The CDR3 is made up of 12 amino acids. Germline V lookup: CDR1 SQVTM, CDR2 ANQGSEA. With 7 bases removed from V and 5 bases from J, the gap between germline ends came to 14 bases. The CDR3 region is CSATRQDTEAFF. CDR3 bases: TGCAGCGCCACTCGACAGGATACTGAAGCTTTCTTT.